The sequence of this T cell receptor beta chain was determined in a study of identical twins. Study observations and caveats: Beta clonotypes that were abundant in cord blood contained fewer insertions, a pattern absent from memory repertoires. Cross-sectional statistical analysis, not tracking of the same donors, underpinned the conclusions.

A universal primer site was created by template switching, with the cDNA bearing unique molecular identifiers. Each CDR3 protein is one row after TCRdb ran MiXCR on the 5' RACE reads. This sample has 200,000 to 300,000 distinct CDR3 sequences, with 10% to 13% found just once. This clonotype occurred many times. The antigen remains undetermined. The source material was memory T cells sorted from blood. The sequence derives from a man aged 45 to 65 in good health.

CDR3 protein: CASSQTGGTYEQFF. CDR3 nucleotide sequence: TGCGCCAGCAGCCAGACAGGGGGCACGTATGAGCAGTTCTTC. V and J are TRBV4-3 and TRBJ2-1; TRBD1 aligns across 10 bases. Germline lookup yields CDR1 LGHNA and CDR2 YSLEER. This CDR3 contains 14 residues. Trimming at V came to 3 bases and at J to 8 bases, leaving 4 bases not matched to a gene.